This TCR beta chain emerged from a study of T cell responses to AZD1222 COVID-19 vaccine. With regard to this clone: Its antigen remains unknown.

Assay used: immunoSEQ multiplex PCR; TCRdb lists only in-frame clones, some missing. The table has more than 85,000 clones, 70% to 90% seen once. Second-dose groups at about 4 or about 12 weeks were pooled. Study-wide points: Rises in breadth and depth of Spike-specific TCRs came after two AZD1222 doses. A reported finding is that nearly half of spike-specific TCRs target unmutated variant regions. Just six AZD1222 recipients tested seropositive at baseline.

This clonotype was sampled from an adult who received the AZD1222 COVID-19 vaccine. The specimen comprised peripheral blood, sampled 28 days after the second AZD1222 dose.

The CDR3 here is CASSQLQGANQPQHF. In nucleotides, the CDR3 is TGTGCCAGCAGCCAATTACAGGGGGCCAATCAGCCCCAGCATTTT. The chain carries TRBV7-2 and TRBJ1-5, with TRBD1 identical over 9 bases. Germline V gene lookup returns CDR1 SGHTA and CDR2 FQGNSA. The CDR3 contains 15 residues. Trimming at V came to 5 bases and at J to 3 bases, leaving 5 bases not matched to a gene.